This TCR beta chain comes out of a study of blood T cell repertoires in COVID-19. Looking at the study overall: Samples taken during acute and convalescent COVID-19 were collected in the United States, Italy and Spain. T cells, B-cell-depleted T cells, or PBMCs provided the cDNA or gDNA that served as material.

The germline V gene has CDR1 SGHRS and CDR2 YFSETQ. V shed 0 bases and J 1 base; nucleotides not matched to a gene: 8. CDR3 size: 18 residues. Authors' data handling: By means of reference gene primer amplification, nucleated cell counts were estimated. Data came from immunoSEQ multiplex PCR; TCRdb stores just in-frame clones and leaves some out. D and trimming come from the DNA, and the V and J calls and clone size come from that table. The table has 200,000 to 300,000 clones, around 90% seen once; the top ten hold 0.99%. This sequence was found in a woman in her forties who had recovered from COVID-19. Sequenced material: peripheral blood. This chain connects TRBV5-1 to TRBJ2-5, with 11 bases matching TRBD1. The CDR3 here is CASSLGSGTGGSQETQYF. DNA of the CDR3: TGCGCCAGCAGCTTGGGGTCCGGGACAGGGGGGTCCCAAGAGACCCAGTACTTC.